These T cell receptor beta chains were read from a single sample in a study of cytotoxic CD8 clonotypes in ibrutinib-treated CLL. The repertoire was sequenced with immunoSEQ multiplex PCR; TCRdb's copy has only in-frame clones and lacks some. This table has roughly 60,000 clones, about 65% appearing once. Material: PBMCs, obtained after 12 months of ibrutinib treatment. These receptors were obtained from a human donor with chronic lymphocytic leukemia. CDR3s include the opening cysteine and the closing phenylalanine or tryptophan.

v_call: TRBV7-8; cdr3_aa: CASSLMAESYGYTF
v_call: TRBV4-1; cdr3_aa: CASSQDLLGGGYEKLFF
v_call: TRBV19; cdr3_aa: CASSIREDYGYTF
v_call: TRBV5-1; cdr3_aa: CASSSGGQGRNEQYF
v_call: TRBV2; cdr3_aa: CASSEDQGWGETQYF
v_call: TRBV2; cdr3_aa: CASSRRVGNNQPQHF
v_call: TRBV27; cdr3_aa: CASSSLAGDLSYEQYF
v_call: TRBV10-3; cdr3_aa: CAIGPESGSTDTQYF
v_call: TRBV15; cdr3_aa: CATSTLGQGYNEQFF
v_call: TRBV11-2; cdr3_aa: CASSLDGGTYEQYF
v_call: TRBV5-1; cdr3_aa: CASSLADPPRDEQFF
v_call: TRBV5-1; cdr3_aa: CASSQGLAAETQYF
v_call: TRBV5-1; cdr3_aa: CASSLATGNYNEQFF
v_call: TRBV2; cdr3_aa: CASSDRDYYEQYF
v_call: TRBV6-6; cdr3_aa: CASTDPGGGQETQYF
v_call: TRBV9; cdr3_aa: CASSGRPATGELFF
v_call: TRBV9; cdr3_aa: CASSGDSHSGRSDEQYF
v_call: TRBV28; cdr3_aa: CATWDISSTDTQYF
v_call: TRBV6-1; cdr3_aa: CASRTDRGAGELFF
v_call: TRBV12-2; cdr3_aa: CASRVPGATAVDEQFF
v_call: TRBV2; cdr3_aa: CASHPLTSGNGEQFF
v_call: TRBV5-1; cdr3_aa: CASRTSGIQLTDTQYF
v_call: TRBV28; cdr3_aa: CASAAGGAPLWYGYTF
v_call: TRBV11-3; cdr3_aa: CASSPGGSDTGELFF
v_call: TRBV27; cdr3_aa: CASSFGQISGANVLTF
v_call: TRBV30; cdr3_aa: CAWSVHGRPSTDTQYF
v_call: TRBV7-9; cdr3_aa: CASSLGGGSGTDTQYF
v_call: TRBV6-6; cdr3_aa: CASSSSSGRAKETQYF
v_call: TRBV18; cdr3_aa: CASSQGGPAGELFF
v_call: TRBV19; cdr3_aa: CASRGTNYEQYF
v_call: TRBV7-9; cdr3_aa: CASSPGTYTQYF
v_call: TRBV5-6; cdr3_aa: CASSPGTPYAHYGYTF
v_call: TRBV20-1; cdr3_aa: CSVKGQTHYTF
v_call: TRBV9; cdr3_aa: CASSVEGLAGTEQYF
v_call: TRBV15; cdr3_aa: CATSGGQGSTDTQYF
v_call: TRBV11-2; cdr3_aa: CASSLLDISYEQYF
v_call: TRBV18; cdr3_aa: CASSPPTGANVLTF
v_call: TRBV7-9; cdr3_aa: CASSQIGLAGDEQFF
v_call: TRBV28; cdr3_aa: CASSLGYTWTSNTGELFF
v_call: TRBV28; cdr3_aa: CASSLREAYEQYF
v_call: TRBV5-6; cdr3_aa: CASSLRQHYGYTF
v_call: TRBV7-8; cdr3_aa: CASSSLALRAYEQYF
v_call: TRBV4-2; cdr3_aa: CASSPGSGLADNEQFF
v_call: TRBV4-2; cdr3_aa: CASSQSESGANVLTF
v_call: TRBV4-2; cdr3_aa: CASSQDGGNEKLFF
v_call: TRBV20-1; cdr3_aa: CSLTPSETQYF
v_call: TRBV20-1; cdr3_aa: CSAREGGEQYF
v_call: TRBV7-9; cdr3_aa: CASSAPPGTGGTGANVLTF
v_call: TRBV9; cdr3_aa: CASSGISPDTQYF
v_call: TRBV9; cdr3_aa: CASSASGGGEKDTQYF
v_call: TRBV7-9; cdr3_aa: CASSLAAGDSDTQYF
v_call: TRBV7-2; cdr3_aa: CASGAGGHYGYTF
v_call: TRBV5-1; cdr3_aa: CASSLGLMRDREEKLFF
v_call: TRBV5-1; cdr3_aa: CASSSGTVTNYGYTF
v_call: TRBV7-9; cdr3_aa: CASSRSGAGQPQHF
v_call: TRBV12-5; cdr3_aa: CASGLVLSTGNDEQFF
v_call: TRBV9; cdr3_aa: CASSVVPSGDGELFF
v_call: TRBV5-4; cdr3_aa: CASSSQGANTIYF